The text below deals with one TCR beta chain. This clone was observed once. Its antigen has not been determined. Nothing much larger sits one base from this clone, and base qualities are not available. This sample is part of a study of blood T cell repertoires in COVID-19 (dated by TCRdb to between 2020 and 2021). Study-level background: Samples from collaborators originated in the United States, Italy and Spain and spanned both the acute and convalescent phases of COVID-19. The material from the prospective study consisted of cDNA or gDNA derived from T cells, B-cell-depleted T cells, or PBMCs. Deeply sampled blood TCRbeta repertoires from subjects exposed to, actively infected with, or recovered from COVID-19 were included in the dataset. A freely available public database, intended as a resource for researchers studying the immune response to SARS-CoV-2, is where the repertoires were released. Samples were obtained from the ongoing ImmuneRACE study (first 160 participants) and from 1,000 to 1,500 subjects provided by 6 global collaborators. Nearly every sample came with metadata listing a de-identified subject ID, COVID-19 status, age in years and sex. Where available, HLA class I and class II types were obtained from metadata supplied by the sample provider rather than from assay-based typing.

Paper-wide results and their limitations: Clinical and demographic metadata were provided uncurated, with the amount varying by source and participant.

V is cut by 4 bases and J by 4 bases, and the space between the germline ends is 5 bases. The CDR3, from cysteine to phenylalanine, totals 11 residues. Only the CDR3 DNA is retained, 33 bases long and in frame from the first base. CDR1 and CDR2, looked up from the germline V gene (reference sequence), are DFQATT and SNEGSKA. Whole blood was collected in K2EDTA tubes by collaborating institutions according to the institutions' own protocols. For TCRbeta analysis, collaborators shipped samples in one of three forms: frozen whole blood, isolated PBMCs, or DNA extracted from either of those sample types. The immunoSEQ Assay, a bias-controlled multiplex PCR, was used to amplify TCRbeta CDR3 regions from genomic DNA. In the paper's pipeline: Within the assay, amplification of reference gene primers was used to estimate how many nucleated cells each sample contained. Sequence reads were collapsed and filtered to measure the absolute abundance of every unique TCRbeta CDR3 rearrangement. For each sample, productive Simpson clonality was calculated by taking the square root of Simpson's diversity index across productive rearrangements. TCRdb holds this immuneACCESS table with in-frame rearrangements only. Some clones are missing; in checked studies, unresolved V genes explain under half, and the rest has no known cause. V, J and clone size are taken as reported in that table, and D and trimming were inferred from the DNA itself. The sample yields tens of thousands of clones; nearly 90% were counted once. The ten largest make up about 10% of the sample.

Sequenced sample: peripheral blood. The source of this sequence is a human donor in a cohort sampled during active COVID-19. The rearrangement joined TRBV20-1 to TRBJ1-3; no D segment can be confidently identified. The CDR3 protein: CSANPGNTIYF. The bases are TGCAGTGCTAATCCAGGAAACACCATATATTTT.